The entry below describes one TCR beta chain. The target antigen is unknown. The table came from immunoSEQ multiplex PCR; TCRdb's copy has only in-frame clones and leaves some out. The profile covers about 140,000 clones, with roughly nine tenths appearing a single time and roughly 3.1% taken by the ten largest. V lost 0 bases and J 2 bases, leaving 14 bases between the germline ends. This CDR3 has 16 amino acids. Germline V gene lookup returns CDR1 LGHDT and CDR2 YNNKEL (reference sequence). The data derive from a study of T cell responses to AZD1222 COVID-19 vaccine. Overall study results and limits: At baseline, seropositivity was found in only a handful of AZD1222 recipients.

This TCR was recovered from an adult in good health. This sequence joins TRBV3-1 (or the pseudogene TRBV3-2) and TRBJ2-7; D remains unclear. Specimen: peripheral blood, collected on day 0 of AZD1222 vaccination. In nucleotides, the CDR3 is TGTGCCAGCAGCCAAGATACGGCCTCCCTAGCCTACGAGCAGTACTTC. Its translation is CASSQDTASLAYEQYF.